The following is a T cell receptor beta chain sequence with its context. It lacks a known antigen. No per-base quality is available; no much larger clone lies one base away. This specimen belongs to a study of blood T cell repertoires in COVID-19 (dated by TCRdb to the early 2020s). Regarding the research as a whole: Samples from collaborators originated in the United States, Italy and Spain and spanned both the acute and convalescent phases of COVID-19. The prospective study material was composed of cDNA or gDNA derived from T cells, B-cell-depleted T cells, or PBMCs. The dataset comprised deeply sampled blood TCRbeta repertoires from subjects exposed to, actively infected with, or recovered from COVID-19. The repertoires were released in a freely available public database intended as a resource for research on the immune response to SARS-CoV-2. Samples came from the ongoing ImmuneRACE study (first 160 participants) plus 1,254 subjects from 6 global collaborators. A de-identified subject ID, COVID-19 status, age in years and sex were almost always included in the sample metadata. Where HLA class I and class II types were available, the types were taken from metadata supplied by the sample provider, not from assay-based typing. Points the paper makes about the study in general: The quantity of clinical and demographic metadata differed by source and by participant and was supplied without curation.

Collaborating institutions collected whole blood in K2EDTA tubes following their own protocols. For TCRbeta analysis, collaborators shipped samples as frozen whole blood, isolated PBMCs, or DNA extracted from either of those sample types. The CDR3, from cysteine to phenylalanine, totals 12 residues. The read is trimmed to its CDR3 DNA, 36 bases read in frame from base 1. V is cut by 2 bases and J by 7 bases, and the space between the germline ends is 7 bases. CDR1 MNHEY and CDR2 SVGAGI are derived from the germline V gene. The immunoSEQ Assay, a bias-controlled multiplex PCR, was used to amplify TCRbeta CDR3 regions from genomic DNA. On the authors' methods: The number of nucleated cells in each sample was estimated by amplification of reference gene primers within the assay. To quantify the absolute abundance of each unique TCRbeta CDR3 rearrangement, sequence reads were collapsed and filtered. Productive Simpson clonality was computed per sample as the square root of Simpson's diversity index over productive rearrangements. TCRdb provides this immuneACCESS table in a form limited to in-frame rearrangements. Some clones are lacking; in checked studies, under half of them reflect an unresolved V gene, and why the rest are absent is not known. That table is the source of V, J and clone size, and D and trimming were worked out from the DNA. The sample yields some 300,000 clones; around 85% were counted once. The ten most abundant clones make up less than 4.5% of the sample.

Sequencing input: peripheral blood. In this chain, TRBV6-5 is recombined with TRBJ2-3, with TRBD1 as a weak D call on 5 bases. This TCR was recovered from a woman aged 50 to 60 with active or convalescent COVID-19. The nucleotide sequence reads as follows: TGTGCCAGCAGTTACGCAGGGAATACGCAGTATTTT. Its protein is CASSYAGNTQYF.